This T cell receptor beta chain was sequenced for a study of T cell changes during pregnancy in multiple sclerosis. Profiled with immunoSEQ multiplex PCR; TCRdb holds only in-frame clones, not every one. This sample has about 50,000 clones, with roughly 91% found just once. With regard to this clone: One end of the junction does not line up with germline, which may come from a read error.

The length of the CDR3 is 14 residues. Germline loops: CDR1 SSHAT, CDR2 FNYEAQ (reference sequence). This TCR was recovered from a female donor with multiple sclerosis, enrolled in a pregnancy study. V usage is TRBV7-7 and J usage is TRBJ2-7; TRBD2 might be the D (7 bases). The material sequenced was CD4+ T cells from peripheral blood mononuclear cells, taken in the second trimester of pregnancy. The DNA for the CDR3 is TGTGCTAGCAGCCGGGGGGCGAACTCCTACGAGCAGTACTTC. Translation gives CASSRGANSYEQYF.